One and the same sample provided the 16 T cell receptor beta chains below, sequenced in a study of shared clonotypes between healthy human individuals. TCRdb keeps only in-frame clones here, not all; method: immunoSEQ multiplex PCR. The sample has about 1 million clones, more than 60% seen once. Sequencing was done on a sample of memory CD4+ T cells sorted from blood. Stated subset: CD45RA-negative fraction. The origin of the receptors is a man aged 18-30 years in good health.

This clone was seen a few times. The CDR3 is CASSFPLGGLGTDTQYF. As DNA, the CDR3 is TGTGCCAGCAGCTTTCCACTTGGGGGGCTGGGCACAGATACGCAGTATTTT. The chain couples TRBV13 to TRBJ2-3; D may correspond to TRBD1 or TRBD2 (6 bases each). Trimming removed 3 bases at V and 1 base at J, with 17 bases between. CDR3 length equals 17 residues. Germline assignment: CDR1 PRHDT and CDR2 FYEKMQ (reference sequence). Looking up the rest from reference TRBV13 and TRBJ2-3 gives the full variable domain: AAGVIQSPRHLIKEKRETATLKCYPIPRHDTVYWYQQGPGQDPQFLISFYEKMQSDKGSIPDRFSAQQFSDYHSELNMSSLELGDSALYFCASSFPLGGLGTDTQYFGPGTRLTVL.

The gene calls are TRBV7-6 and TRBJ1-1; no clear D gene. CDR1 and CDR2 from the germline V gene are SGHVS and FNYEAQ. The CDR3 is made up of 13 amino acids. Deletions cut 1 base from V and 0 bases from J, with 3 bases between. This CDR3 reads CASSLVVNTEAFF. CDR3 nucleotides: TGTGCCAGCAGCTTAGTTGTGAACACTGAAGCTTTCTTT.

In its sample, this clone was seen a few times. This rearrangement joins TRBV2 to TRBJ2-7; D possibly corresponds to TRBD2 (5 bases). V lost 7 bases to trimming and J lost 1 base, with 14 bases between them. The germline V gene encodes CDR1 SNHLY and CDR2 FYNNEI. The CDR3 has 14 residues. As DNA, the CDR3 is TGTGCCAGCAAATCGGGATACCAGTCCTACGAGCAGTACTTC. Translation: CASKSGYQSYEQYF.

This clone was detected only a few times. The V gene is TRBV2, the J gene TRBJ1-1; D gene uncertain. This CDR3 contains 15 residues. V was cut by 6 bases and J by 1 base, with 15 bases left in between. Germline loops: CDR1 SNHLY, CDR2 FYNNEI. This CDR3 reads CASSRTSTENTEAFF. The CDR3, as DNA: TGTGCCAGCAGCAGGACCTCGACGGAGAACACTGAAGCTTTCTTT.

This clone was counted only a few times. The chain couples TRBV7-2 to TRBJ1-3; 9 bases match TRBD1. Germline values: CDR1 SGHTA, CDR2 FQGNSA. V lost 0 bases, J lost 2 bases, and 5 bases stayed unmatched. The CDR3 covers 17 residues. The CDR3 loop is CASSLAGTGFAGNTIYF. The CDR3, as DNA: TGTGCCAGCAGCTTAGCCGGGACAGGGTTCGCTGGAAACACCATATATTTT. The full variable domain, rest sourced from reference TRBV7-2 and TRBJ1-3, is GAGVSQSPSNKVTEKGKDVELRCDPISGHTALYWYRQSLGQGLEFLIYFQGNSAPDKSGLPSDRFSAERTGGSVSTLTIQRTQQEDSAVYLCASSLAGTGFAGNTIYFGEGSWLTVV.

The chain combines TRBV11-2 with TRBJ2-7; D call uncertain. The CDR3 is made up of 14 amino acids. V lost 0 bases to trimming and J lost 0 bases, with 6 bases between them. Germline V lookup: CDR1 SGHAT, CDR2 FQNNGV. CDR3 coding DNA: TGTGCCAGCAGCTTAGACACGGCCTCCTACGAGCAGTACTTC. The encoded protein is CASSLDTASYEQYF.

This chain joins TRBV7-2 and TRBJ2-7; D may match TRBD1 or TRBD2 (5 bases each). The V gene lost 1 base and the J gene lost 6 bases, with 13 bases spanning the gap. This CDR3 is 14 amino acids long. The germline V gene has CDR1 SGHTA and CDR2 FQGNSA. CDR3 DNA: TGTGCCAGCAGCTTAGGTGGGACGGTCTCCGAGCAGTACTTC. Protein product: CASSLGGTVSEQYF.

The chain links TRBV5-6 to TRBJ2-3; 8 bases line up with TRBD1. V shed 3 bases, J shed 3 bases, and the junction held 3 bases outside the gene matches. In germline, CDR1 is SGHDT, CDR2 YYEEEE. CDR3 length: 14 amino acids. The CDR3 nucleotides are TGTGCCAGCAGCTCCACAGGGGGGACAGATACGCAGTATTTT. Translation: CASSSTGGTDTQYF.

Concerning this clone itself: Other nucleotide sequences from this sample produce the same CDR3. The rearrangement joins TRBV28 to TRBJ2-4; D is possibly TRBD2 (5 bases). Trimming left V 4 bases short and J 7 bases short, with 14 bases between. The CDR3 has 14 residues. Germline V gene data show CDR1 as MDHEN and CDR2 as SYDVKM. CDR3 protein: CASSSPAERNIQYF. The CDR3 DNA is TGTGCCAGCAGTTCCCCCGCGGAGCGGAACATTCAGTACTTC.

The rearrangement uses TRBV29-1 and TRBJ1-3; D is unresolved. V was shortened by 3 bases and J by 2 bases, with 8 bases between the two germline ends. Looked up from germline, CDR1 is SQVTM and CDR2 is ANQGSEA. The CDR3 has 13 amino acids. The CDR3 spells CSVDPGAGNTIYF. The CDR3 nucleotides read TGCAGCGTTGATCCTGGGGCTGGAAACACCATATATTTT.

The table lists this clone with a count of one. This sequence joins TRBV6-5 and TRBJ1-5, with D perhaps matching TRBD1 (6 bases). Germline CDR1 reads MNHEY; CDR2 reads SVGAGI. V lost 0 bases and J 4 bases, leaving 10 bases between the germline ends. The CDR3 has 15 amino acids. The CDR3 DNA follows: TGTGCCAGCAGTTACTCCCGGGACAAAAATCAGCCCCAGCATTTT. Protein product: CASSYSRDKNQPQHF.

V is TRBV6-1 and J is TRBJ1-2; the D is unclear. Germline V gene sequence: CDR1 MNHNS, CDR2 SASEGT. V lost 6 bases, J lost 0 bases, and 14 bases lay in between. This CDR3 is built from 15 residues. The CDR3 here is CASRAALSPNYGYTF. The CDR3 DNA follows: TGTGCCAGCAGAGCCGCCCTTTCCCCTAACTATGGCTACACCTTC.

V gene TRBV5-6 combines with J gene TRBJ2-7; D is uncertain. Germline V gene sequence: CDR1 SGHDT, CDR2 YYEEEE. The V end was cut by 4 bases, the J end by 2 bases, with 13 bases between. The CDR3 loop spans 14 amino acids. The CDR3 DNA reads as TGTGCCAGCAGCCTACGACCTTCCACCTACGAGCAGTACTTC. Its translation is CASSLRPSTYEQYF.

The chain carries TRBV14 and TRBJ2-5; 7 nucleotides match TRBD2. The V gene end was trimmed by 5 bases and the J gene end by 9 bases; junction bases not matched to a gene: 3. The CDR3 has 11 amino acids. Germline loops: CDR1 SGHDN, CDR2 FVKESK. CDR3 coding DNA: TGTGCCAGCAGCGCTGGGGGGGCCCAGTACTTC. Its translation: CASSAGGAQYF.

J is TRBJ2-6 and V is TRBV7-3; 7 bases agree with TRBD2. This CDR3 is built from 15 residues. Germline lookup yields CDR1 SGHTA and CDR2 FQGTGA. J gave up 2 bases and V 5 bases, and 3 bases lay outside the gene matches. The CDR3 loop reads CASSQGGAGANVLTF. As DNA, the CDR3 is TGTGCCAGCAGCCAGGGAGGGGCTGGGGCCAACGTCCTGACTTTC.

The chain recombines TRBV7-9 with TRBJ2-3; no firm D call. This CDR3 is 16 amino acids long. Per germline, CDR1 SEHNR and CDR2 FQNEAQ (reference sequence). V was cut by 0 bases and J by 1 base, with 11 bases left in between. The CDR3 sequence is CASSLAGIPRTDTQYF. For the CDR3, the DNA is TGTGCCAGCAGCTTAGCAGGTATTCCGCGCACAGATACGCAGTATTTT.